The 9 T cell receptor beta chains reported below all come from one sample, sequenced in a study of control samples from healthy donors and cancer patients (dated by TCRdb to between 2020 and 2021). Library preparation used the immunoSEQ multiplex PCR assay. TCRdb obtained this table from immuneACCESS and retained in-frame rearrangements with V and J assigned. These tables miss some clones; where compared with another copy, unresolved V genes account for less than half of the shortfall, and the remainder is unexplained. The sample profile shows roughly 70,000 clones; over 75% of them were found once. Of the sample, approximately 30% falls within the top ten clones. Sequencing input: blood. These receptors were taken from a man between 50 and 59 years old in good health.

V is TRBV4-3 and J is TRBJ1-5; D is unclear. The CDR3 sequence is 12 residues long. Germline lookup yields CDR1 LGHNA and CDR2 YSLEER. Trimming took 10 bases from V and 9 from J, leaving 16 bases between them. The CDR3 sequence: CAIPRVGRPQHF. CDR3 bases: TGCGCCATCCCCCGGGTAGGGCGGCCCCAGCATTTT.

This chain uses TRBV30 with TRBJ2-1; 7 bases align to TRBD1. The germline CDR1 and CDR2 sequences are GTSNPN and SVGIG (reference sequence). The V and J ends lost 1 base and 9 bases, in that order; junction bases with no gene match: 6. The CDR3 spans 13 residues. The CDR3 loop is CAWSGSRGTEQFF. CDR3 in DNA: TGTGCCTGGAGTGGTTCCAGGGGGACTGAGCAGTTCTTC.

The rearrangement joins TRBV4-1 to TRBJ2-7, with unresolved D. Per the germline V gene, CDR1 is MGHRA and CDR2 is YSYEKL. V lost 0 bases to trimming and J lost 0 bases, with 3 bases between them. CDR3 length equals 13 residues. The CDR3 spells CASSQDSSYEQYF. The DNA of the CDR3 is TGCGCCAGCAGCCAAGATAGCTCCTACGAGCAGTACTTC.

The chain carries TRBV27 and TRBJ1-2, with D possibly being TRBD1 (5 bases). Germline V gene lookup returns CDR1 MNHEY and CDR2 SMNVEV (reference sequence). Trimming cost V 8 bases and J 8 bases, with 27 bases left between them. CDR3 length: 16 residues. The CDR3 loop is CASSPRAGRRGTGYTF. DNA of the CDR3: TGTGCCAGCTCACCACGAGCGGGACGGAGGGGTACCGGCTACACCTTC.

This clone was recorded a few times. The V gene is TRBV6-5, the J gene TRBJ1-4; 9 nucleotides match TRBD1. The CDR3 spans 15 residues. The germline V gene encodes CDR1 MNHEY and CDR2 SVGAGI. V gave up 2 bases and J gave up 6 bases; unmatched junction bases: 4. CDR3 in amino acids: CASSYGTGRDEKLFF. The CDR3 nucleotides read TGTGCCAGCAGTTACGGGACAGGGAGGGATGAAAAACTGTTTTTT.

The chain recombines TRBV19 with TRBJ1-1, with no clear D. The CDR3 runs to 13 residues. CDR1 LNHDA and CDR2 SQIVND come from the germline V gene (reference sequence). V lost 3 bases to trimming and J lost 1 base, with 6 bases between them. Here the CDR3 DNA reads TGTGCCAGTAGTATCGCCAGGAACACTGAAGCTTTCTTT. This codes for CASSIARNTEAFF.

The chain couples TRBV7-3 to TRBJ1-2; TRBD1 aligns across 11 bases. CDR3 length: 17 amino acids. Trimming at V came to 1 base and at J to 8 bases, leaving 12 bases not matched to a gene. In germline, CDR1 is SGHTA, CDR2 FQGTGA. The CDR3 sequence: CASSLRPSGTGGEGYTF. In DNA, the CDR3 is TGTGCCAGCAGCTTAAGGCCCTCCGGGACAGGGGGGGAAGGCTACACCTTC.

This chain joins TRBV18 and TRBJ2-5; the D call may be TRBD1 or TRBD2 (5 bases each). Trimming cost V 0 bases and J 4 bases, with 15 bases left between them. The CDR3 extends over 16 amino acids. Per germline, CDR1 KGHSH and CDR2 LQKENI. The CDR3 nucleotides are TGTGCCAGCTCACCACCGGGGGACCCGACCTTAGAGACCCAGTACTTC. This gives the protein CASSPPGDPTLETQYF.

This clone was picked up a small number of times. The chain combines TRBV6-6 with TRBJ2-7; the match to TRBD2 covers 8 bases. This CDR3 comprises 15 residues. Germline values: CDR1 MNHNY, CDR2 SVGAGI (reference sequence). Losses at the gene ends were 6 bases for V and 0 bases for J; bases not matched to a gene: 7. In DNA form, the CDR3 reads TGTGCCAGCAGCCTCCGAACTAGCGGCTCCTACGAGCAGTACTTC. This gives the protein CASSLRTSGSYEQYF.